This TCR beta chain was sequenced during a study of cytomegalovirus exposure and HLA in healthy donors. Study as a whole: A previous analysis identified approximately 110 million unique TCR beta sequences derived from around 180 million T cells.

The PCR used 60 Vbeta and 13 Jbeta primers. TCRdb's copy holds only in-frame clones and misses some; the assay was immunoSEQ multiplex PCR. Seen here are about 250,000 clones, about 90% observed once, and the top ten hold 1.7%. V trimming: 0 bases; J trimming: 4 bases; junction bases outside the gene matches: 13. The V gene's germline CDR1 is SGHRS and CDR2 YFSETQ. The CDR3 contains 19 residues. This chain joins TRBV5-1 and TRBJ2-5; the match to TRBD1 covers 12 bases. The sequence was obtained from a girl under 10 years old in good health and CMV-seronegative. Sequencing input: PBMCs. This CDR3 reads CASSLVPPGQGARGETQYF. DNA of the CDR3: TGCGCCAGCAGCTTGGTGCCACCGGGACAGGGGGCGCGAGGAGAGACCCAGTACTTC.